This T cell receptor (beta chain) originates from a study of control samples from healthy donors and cancer patients (dated by TCRdb to the early 2020s). Turning to this clone: The clone's antigen remains unknown. No qualities accompany the bases; no much larger clone lies one base away.

Libraries came from the immunoSEQ multiplex PCR assay. TCRdb obtained this table from immuneACCESS and retained in-frame rearrangements with V and J assigned. These tables miss some clones; where compared with another copy, unresolved V genes account for less than half of the shortfall, and the remainder is unexplained. The sample table holds approximately 180,000 clones, of which about 91% were seen once. The ten most abundant clones make up just over 2% of the sample. Taken from cysteine to phenylalanine, the CDR3 has 12 residues. Kept here is only the CDR3 DNA, which spans 36 bases and is read in frame from base 1. The junction shows trimming of 3 bases on V and 6 bases on J, and the gene matches do not reach 1 base of it. For CDR1 and CDR2, the germline V gene lists SGHAT and FQNNGV.

Sequencing used blood. This clonotype was sampled from a woman between 35 and 50 years old in good health. The chain is made from TRBV11-2 and TRBJ1-2, with 7 bases matching TRBD1. The CDR3 amino acid sequence is: CASSFGQDGYTF. The DNA sequence is given as TGTGCCAGCAGCTTCGGACAGGATGGCTACACCTTC. The CDR3 plus the reference TRBV11-2 and TRBJ1-2 genes for the other parts give the full variable domain: EAGVAQSPRYKIIEKRQSVAFWCNPISGHATLYWYQQILGQGPKLLIQFQNNGVVDDSQLPKDRFSAERLKGVDSTLKIQPAKLEDSAVYLCASSFGQDGYTFGSGTRLTVV.